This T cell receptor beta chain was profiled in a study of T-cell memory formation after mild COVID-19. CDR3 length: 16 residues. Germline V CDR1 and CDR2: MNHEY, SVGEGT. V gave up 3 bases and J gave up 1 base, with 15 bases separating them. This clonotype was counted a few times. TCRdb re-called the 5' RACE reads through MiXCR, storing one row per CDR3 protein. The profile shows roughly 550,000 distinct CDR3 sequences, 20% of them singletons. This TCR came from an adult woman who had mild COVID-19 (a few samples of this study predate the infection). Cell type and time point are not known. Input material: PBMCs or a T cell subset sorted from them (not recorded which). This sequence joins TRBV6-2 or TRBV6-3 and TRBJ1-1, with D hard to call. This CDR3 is CASSYGKGIRNTEAFF. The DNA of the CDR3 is TGTGCCAGCAGTTATGGGAAAGGAATTAGGAACACTGAAGCTTTCTTT.